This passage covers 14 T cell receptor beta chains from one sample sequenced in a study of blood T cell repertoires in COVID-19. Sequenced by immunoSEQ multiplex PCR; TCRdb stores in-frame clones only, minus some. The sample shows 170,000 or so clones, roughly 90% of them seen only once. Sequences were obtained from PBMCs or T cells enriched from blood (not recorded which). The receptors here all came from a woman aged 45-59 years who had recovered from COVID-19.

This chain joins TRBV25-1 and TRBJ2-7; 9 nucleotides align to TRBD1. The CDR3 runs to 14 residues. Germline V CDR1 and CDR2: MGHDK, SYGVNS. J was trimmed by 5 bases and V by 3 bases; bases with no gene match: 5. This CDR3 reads CASSEWTGDDEQYF. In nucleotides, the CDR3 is TGTGCCAGCAGTGAGTGGACAGGGGATGACGAGCAGTACTTC.

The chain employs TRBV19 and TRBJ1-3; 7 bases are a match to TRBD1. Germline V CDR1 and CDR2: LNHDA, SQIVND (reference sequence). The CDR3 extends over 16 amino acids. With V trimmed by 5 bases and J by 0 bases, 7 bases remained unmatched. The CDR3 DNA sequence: TGTGCCAGTAGTCCCCAGGGGGTCGTCTCTGGAAACACCATATATTTT. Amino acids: CASSPQGVVSGNTIYF.

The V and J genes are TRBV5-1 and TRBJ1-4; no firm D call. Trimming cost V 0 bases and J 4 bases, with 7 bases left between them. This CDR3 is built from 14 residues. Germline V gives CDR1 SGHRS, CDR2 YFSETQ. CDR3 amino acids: CASSLVGGNEKLFF. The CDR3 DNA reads TGCGCCAGCAGCTTGGTGGGAGGTAATGAAAAACTGTTTTTT.

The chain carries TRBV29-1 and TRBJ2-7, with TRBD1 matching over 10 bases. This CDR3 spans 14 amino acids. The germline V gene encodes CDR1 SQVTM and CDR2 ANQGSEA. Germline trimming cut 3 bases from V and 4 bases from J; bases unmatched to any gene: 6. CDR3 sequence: CSVDRTGGKYEQYF. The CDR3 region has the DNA TGCAGCGTTGATAGGACAGGGGGTAAGTACGAGCAGTACTTC.

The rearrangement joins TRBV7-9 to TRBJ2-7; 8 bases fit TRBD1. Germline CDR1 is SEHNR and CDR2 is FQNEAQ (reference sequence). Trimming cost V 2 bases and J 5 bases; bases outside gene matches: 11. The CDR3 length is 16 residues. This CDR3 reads CASSLLRSGGYHEQYF. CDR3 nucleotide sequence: TGTGCCAGCAGCTTACTGCGGTCAGGGGGCTACCACGAGCAGTACTTC. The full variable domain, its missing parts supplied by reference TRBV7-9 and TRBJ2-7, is DTGVSQNPRHKITKRGQNVTFRCDPISEHNRLYWYRQTLGQGPEFLTYFQNEAQLEKSRLLSDRFSAERPKGSFSTLEIQRTEQGDSAMYLCASSLLRSGGYHEQYFGPGTRLTVT.

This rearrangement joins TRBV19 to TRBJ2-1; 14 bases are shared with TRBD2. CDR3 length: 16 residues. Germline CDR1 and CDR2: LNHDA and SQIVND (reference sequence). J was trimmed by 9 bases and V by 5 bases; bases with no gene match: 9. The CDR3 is CASSYGRLAGGPEQFF. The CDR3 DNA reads TGTGCCAGTAGTTACGGGCGACTAGCGGGGGGGCCTGAGCAGTTCTTC. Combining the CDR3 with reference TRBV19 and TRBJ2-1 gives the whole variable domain DGGITQSPKYLFRKEGQNVTLSCEQNLNHDAMYWYRQDPGQGLRLIYYSQIVNDFQKGDIAEGYSVSREKKESFPLTVTSAQKNPTAFYLCASSYGRLAGGPEQFFGPGTRLTVL.

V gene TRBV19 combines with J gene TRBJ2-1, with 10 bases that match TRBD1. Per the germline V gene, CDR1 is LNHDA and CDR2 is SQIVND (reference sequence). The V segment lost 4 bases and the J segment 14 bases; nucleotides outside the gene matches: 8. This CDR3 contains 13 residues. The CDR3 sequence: CASSTLTGGSEFF. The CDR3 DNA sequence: TGTGCCAGTAGTACATTGACAGGGGGCAGCGAGTTCTTC.

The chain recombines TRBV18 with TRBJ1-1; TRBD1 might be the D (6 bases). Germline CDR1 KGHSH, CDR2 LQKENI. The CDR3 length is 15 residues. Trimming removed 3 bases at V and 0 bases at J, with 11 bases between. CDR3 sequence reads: CASSPPDSLNTEAFF. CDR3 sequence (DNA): TGTGCCAGCTCACCGCCGGACAGTCTGAACACTGAAGCTTTCTTT.

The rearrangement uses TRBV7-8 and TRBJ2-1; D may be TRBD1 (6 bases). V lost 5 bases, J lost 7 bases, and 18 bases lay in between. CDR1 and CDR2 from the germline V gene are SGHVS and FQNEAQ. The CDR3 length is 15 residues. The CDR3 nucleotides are TGTGCCAGCAGCCCCTACGGACAGTCTGTGAATGAGCAGTTCTTC. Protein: CASSPYGQSVNEQFF.

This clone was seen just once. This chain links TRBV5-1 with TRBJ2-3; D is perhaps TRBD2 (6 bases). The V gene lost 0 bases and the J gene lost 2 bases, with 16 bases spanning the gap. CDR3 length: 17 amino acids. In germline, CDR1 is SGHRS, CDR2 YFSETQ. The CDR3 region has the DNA TGCGCCAGCAGCTTGGGGGCGGGACTGGGTCTCACAGATACGCAGTATTTT. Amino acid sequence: CASSLGAGLGLTDTQYF. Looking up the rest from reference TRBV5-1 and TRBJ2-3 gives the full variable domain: KAGVTQTPRYLIKTRGQQVTLSCSPISGHRSVSWYQQTPGQGLQFLFEYFSETQRNKGNFPGRFSGRQFSNSRSEMNVSTLELGDSALYLCASSLGAGLGLTDTQYFGPGTRLTVL.

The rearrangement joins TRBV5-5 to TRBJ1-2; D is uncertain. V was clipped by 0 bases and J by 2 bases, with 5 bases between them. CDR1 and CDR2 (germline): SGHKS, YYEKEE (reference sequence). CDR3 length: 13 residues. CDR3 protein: CASSLGGNYGYTF. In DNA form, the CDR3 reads TGTGCCAGCAGCTTGGGCGGGAACTATGGCTACACCTTC.

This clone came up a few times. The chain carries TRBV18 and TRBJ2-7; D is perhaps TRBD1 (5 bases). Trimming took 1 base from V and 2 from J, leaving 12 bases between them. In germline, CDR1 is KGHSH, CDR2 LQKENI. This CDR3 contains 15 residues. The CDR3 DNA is TGTGCCAGCTCACCACGTAGGACAAACACCTACGAGCAGTACTTC. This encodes CASSPRRTNTYEQYF.

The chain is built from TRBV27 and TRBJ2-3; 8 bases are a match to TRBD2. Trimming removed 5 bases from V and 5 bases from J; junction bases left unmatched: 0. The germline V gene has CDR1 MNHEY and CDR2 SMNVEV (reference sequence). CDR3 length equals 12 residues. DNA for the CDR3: TGTGCCAGCAGTCTAGCGGGAGATACGCAGTATTTT. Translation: CASSLAGDTQYF.

CDR3 protein: CASTIGQNSVGYTF. The DNA of the CDR3 is TGTGCCAGCACCATAGGACAGAATTCGGTCGGCTACACCTTC. The genes are TRBV2 and TRBJ1-2, with D tentatively TRBD1 (6 bases). The CDR3 covers 14 residues. CDR1 and CDR2 (germline): SNHLY, FYNNEI. The V gene lost 7 bases and the J gene lost 8 bases, with 20 bases spanning the gap.